One and the same sample provided the 30 T cell receptor beta chains below, sequenced in a study of radiotherapy plus CTLA-4 blockade in lung cancer (dated by TCRdb to the late 2010s). To prepare the library, the immunoSEQ multiplex PCR assay was applied. TCRdb's version of the immuneACCESS table is confined to in-frame rearrangements and falls short of the full clone set. An unresolved V gene accounts for under half of the shortfall where checked; the remainder is of unknown origin. The sample table holds around 45,000 clones, of which roughly 67% were seen once. More than 20% of the sample is held by the ten biggest clonotypes. Sequences were derived from peripheral blood, sampled from a patient treated with radiotherapy plus ipilimumab. These receptors came from a human donor with non-small cell lung cancer who had a partial response to radiotherapy plus ipilimumab.

This clone appeared many times. This chain joins TRBV6-1 and TRBJ1-4; TRBD1 matches at 9 bases. The V segment lost 4 bases and the J segment 8 bases; nucleotides outside the gene matches: 5. This CDR3 is 14 amino acids long. CDR1 MNHNS and CDR2 SASEGT come from the germline V gene. DNA for the CDR3: TGTGCCAGCAGTGCGGGGACAGGGTTGGAAAAACTGTTTTTT. As protein: CASSAGTGLEKLFF.

The V gene is TRBV5-4, the J gene TRBJ2-1; D gene unclear. V was shortened by 3 bases and J by 1 base, with 8 bases between the two germline ends. Germline V gene lookup returns CDR1 SGHNT and CDR2 YYREEE (reference sequence). CDR3 length equals 14 residues. CDR3: CASSSTVSYNEQFF. The CDR3 DNA sequence: TGTGCCAGCAGCTCTACCGTTTCCTACAATGAGCAGTTCTTC.

The chain links TRBV19 to TRBJ2-5; tentative D call: TRBD2 (5 bases). The CDR3 sequence is 14 residues long. V lost 3 bases and J lost 4, with 12 bases in between. Germline loops: CDR1 LNHDA, CDR2 SQIVND (reference sequence). CDR3 DNA: TGTGCCAGTAGTATGGTAGGAGGTCTAGAGACCCAGTACTTC. Its translation: CASSMVGGLETQYF.

The chain couples TRBV5-1 to TRBJ1-1, with a tentative D call TRBD1 (5 bases). The CDR3 is 14 residues long. V dropped 5 bases and J dropped 0 bases, with 11 bases sitting between them. In germline, CDR1 is SGHRS, CDR2 YFSETQ. CDR3 sequence: CASRNQGVNTEAFF. CDR3 nucleotides: TGCGCCAGCAGAAACCAAGGGGTGAACACTGAAGCTTTCTTT.

The chain has TRBV6-1 and TRBJ2-3; TRBD1 matches at 7 bases. Per the germline V gene, CDR1 is MNHNS and CDR2 is SASEGT. V dropped 4 bases and J dropped 0; count of bases not matched to a gene: 7. This CDR3 has 16 residues. DNA for the CDR3: TGTGCCAGCAGTGCCTCCGGGACAGCGAGCACAGATACGCAGTATTTT. Its protein is CASSASGTASTDTQYF.

The chain links TRBV4-2 to TRBJ2-1; D uncertain. The CDR3 has 13 residues. CDR1 is LGHNA and CDR2 is YNFKEQ in the germline V gene. V lost 2 bases and J lost 6, with 8 bases in between. CDR3 in amino acids: CASSQPPGNEQFF. In nucleotides, the CDR3 is TGTGCCAGCAGCCAACCTCCGGGCAATGAGCAGTTCTTC.

The genes are TRBV5-1 and TRBJ2-1, with 10 bases lining up with TRBD1. The germline gives CDR1 SGHRS, CDR2 YFSETQ. The CDR3 spans 14 residues. V shed 0 bases, J shed 9 bases, and the junction held 3 bases outside the gene matches. The CDR3 DNA follows: TGCGCCAGCAGCTTGGCGGGACAGGGGCTTGAGCAGTTCTTC. Protein sequence: CASSLAGQGLEQFF.

The genes are TRBV7-2 and TRBJ2-4, with TRBD1 as a possible D gene (5 bases). CDR3 length equals 13 residues. V was trimmed by 2 bases and J by 7 bases, leaving 9 bases between them. Germline V CDR1 and CDR2: SGHTA, FQGNSA. CDR3 protein: CASSLNRQNIQYF. For the CDR3, the DNA is TGTGCCAGCAGCTTAAACAGACAGAACATTCAGTACTTC. Full variable domain (missing parts from reference TRBV7-2 and TRBJ2-4): GAGVSQSPSNKVTEKGKDVELRCDPISGHTALYWYRQSLGQGLEFLIYFQGNSAPDKSGLPSDRFSAERTGGSVSTLTIQRTQQEDSAVYLCASSLNRQNIQYFGAGTRLSVL.

V gene TRBV18 combines with J gene TRBJ2-3, with 8 bases lining up with TRBD2. Germline CDR1 reads KGHSH; CDR2 reads LQKENI. The CDR3 is 14 residues long. The ends lost 3 bases at V and 5 bases at J; junction bases unmatched: 4. CDR3 region: CASSPVRGGDTQYF. The CDR3 nucleotides are TGTGCCAGCTCACCGGTCCGGGGGGGAGATACGCAGTATTTT.

The chain recombines TRBV10-3 with TRBJ1-1; 11 bases fit TRBD1. The length of the CDR3 is 15 residues. V was clipped by 6 bases and J by 0 bases; unmatched bases: 3. Germline V gene data show CDR1 as ENHRY and CDR2 as SYGVKD. The chain's CDR3 is CAIRDRGRMNTEAFF. The CDR3 DNA reads TGTGCCATCAGGGACAGGGGGCGAATGAACACTGAAGCTTTCTTT.

The chain links TRBV7-9 to TRBJ2-7; D gene ambiguous. Trimming left V 7 bases short and J 3 bases short, with 16 bases between. Germline-derived CDR1 and CDR2 are SEHNR and FQNEAQ (reference sequence). The CDR3 loop spans 14 amino acids. The CDR3 reads CASNLETRLYEQYF. In DNA form, the CDR3 reads TGTGCCAGCAATTTGGAGACTCGGCTCTACGAGCAGTACTTC.

The J gene is TRBJ2-1, the V gene TRBV18; D remains unclear. V shed 2 bases and J shed 10 bases, with 6 bases lying between them. CDR1 KGHSH and CDR2 LQKENI come from the germline V gene. CDR3 length equals 11 residues. The CDR3 DNA reads as TGTGCCAGCTCACCAAGAGAGGAGCAGTTCTTC. This codes for CASSPREEQFF.

A word on this clone: The germline gene is not matched at one end of the junction; a read error may be the cause. V gene TRBV7-7 combines with J gene TRBJ2-3, with D tentatively TRBD2 (5 bases). From germline, CDR1 is SSHAT and CDR2 FNYEAQ (reference sequence). The CDR3 contains 15 residues. CDR3 amino acids: CASSFRGRSTDTQYF. In DNA, the CDR3 is TGTGCTAGCAGCTTTCGCGGGCGAAGCACAGATACGCAGTATTTT.

The V gene is TRBV4-1, the J gene TRBJ2-5; the D gene is possibly TRBD2 (5 bases). Trimming took 0 bases from V and 7 from J, leaving 12 bases between them. The CDR3 consists of 14 residues. Looked up from germline, CDR1 is MGHRA and CDR2 is YSYEKL. The CDR3 bases are TGCGCCAGCAGCCAAGATCCCCATGGAGGGACCCAGTACTTC. This sequence encodes CASSQDPHGGTQYF.

Concerning this clone: Distinct nucleotide sequences in the sample also encode this CDR3. V and J are TRBV2 and TRBJ1-6; TRBD1 matches at 9 bases. This CDR3 contains 14 residues. V was pared by 5 bases and J by 6 bases, with 2 bases of the junction left unmatched. CDR1 is SNHLY, CDR2 FYNNEI, per germline. The CDR3 loop is CASSYRGPNSPLHF. CDR3 DNA: TGTGCCAGCAGTTACAGGGGGCCTAATTCACCCCTCCACTTT.

The chain is built from TRBV7-9 and TRBJ1-1; D might be TRBD1 (6 bases). The CDR3 loop spans 13 amino acids. Germline V CDR1 and CDR2: SEHNR, FQNEAQ (reference sequence). Trimming removed 1 base at V and 7 bases at J, with 10 bases between. CDR3 region: CASSLEQGDEAFF. The DNA for the CDR3 is TGTGCCAGCAGCTTAGAACAGGGCGATGAAGCTTTCTTT.

This clone was seen a single time. The J gene is TRBJ1-2, the V gene TRBV7-8, with D hard to call. V lost 2 bases to trimming and J lost 0 bases, with 16 bases between them. Germline-derived CDR1 and CDR2 are SGHVS and FQNEAQ. The CDR3 consists of 17 residues. The CDR3 DNA follows: TGTGCCAGCAGCTTACAACGGGGAGCCGGACCTAACTATGGCTACACCTTC. This sequence encodes CASSLQRGAGPNYGYTF.

This chain connects TRBV19 to TRBJ1-1; TRBD1 is a possible D gene (5 bases). The CDR3 runs to 14 residues. The germline V gene encodes CDR1 LNHDA and CDR2 SQIVND (reference sequence). V was pared by 7 bases and J by 3 bases, with 15 bases between. The DNA of the CDR3 is TGTGCCAGTATCGCGGGGGATGCGGACACTGAAGCTTTCTTT. As protein: CASIAGDADTEAFF. Using reference TRBV19 and TRBJ1-1 for the parts outside the CDR3, the full variable domain is DGGITQSPKYLFRKEGQNVTLSCEQNLNHDAMYWYRQDPGQGLRLIYYSQIVNDFQKGDIAEGYSVSREKKESFPLTVTSAQKNPTAFYLCASIAGDADTEAFFGQGTRLTVV.

This clone came up once. The gene calls are TRBV6-5 and TRBJ1-1; 7 bases match TRBD1. This CDR3 contains 15 residues. Trimming cost V 2 bases and J 0 bases; bases outside gene matches: 3. The germline V gene encodes CDR1 MNHEY and CDR2 SVGAGI. The CDR3 DNA is TGTGCCAGCAGTTACAGGGGGCTTATGAACACTGAAGCTTTCTTT. It specifies CASSYRGLMNTEAFF.

As for this clone: At one boundary the junction diverges from the germline segment, which might be a read error. J is TRBJ2-1 and V is TRBV7-7; 11 nucleotides line up with TRBD2. The CDR3 contains 14 residues. CDR1 and CDR2 from the germline V gene are SSHAT and FNYEAQ (reference sequence). The CDR3 region is CASSLGLADNEQFF. The CDR3 DNA reads as TGTGCTAGCAGCCTGGGACTAGCGGACAATGAGCAGTTCTTC.

This chain uses TRBV5-1 with TRBJ2-5; a weak D match, TRBD2 (5 bases). With 4 bases removed from V and 1 base from J, the gap between germline ends came to 11 bases. CDR3 length: 14 residues. Germline CDR1 reads SGHRS; CDR2 reads YFSETQ. The DNA of the CDR3 is TGCGCCAGCAGCCCGGGGAGTACCCAAGAGACCCAGTACTTC. As protein: CASSPGSTQETQYF.

V usage is TRBV5-4 and J usage is TRBJ2-1; maybe TRBD2 (6 bases). Germline CDR1 and CDR2: SGHNT and YYREEE (reference sequence). This CDR3 spans 16 amino acids. The V and J ends lost 3 bases and 0 bases respectively, with 13 bases between them. The CDR3 here is CASSSTAGSSYNEQFF. CDR3 sequence (DNA): TGTGCCAGCAGCTCGACGGCGGGGAGCTCCTACAATGAGCAGTTCTTC.

Only a few counts were recorded for this clone. Here the CDR3 reads CASNQDVWNTEAFF. Here the CDR3 DNA reads TGCGCCAGCAATCAGGATGTGTGGAACACTGAAGCTTTCTTT. The chain is built from TRBV5-1 and TRBJ1-1; D unresolved. Germline values: CDR1 SGHRS, CDR2 YFSETQ. This CDR3 is 14 amino acids long. Deletions cut 6 bases from V and 1 base from J, with 13 bases between.

This chain connects TRBV5-6 to TRBJ2-7, with a tentative D call TRBD2 (5 bases). V lost 4 bases to trimming and J lost 0 bases, with 14 bases between them. CDR3 size: 15 residues. CDR1 and CDR2 (germline): SGHDT, YYEEEE. CDR3 DNA sequence: TGTGCCAGCAGCCTCTGGACTGCCGGCTCCTACGAGCAGTACTTC. This codes for CASSLWTAGSYEQYF.

The V call is TRBV4-3, the J call TRBJ2-2; a possible D gene is TRBD1 (6 bases). The CDR3 runs to 13 residues. From germline, CDR1 is LGHNA and CDR2 YSLEER. The ends were cut back, 6 bases at V and 2 bases at J, with 7 bases in the middle. The CDR3 region is CASRGTNTGELFF. The CDR3 bases are TGCGCCAGCAGAGGGACAAACACCGGGGAGCTGTTTTTT.

The chain couples TRBV27 to TRBJ2-7; the D gene is possibly TRBD2 (6 bases). Trimming left V 4 bases short and J 7 bases short, with 14 bases between. CDR3 size: 13 residues. Per the germline V gene, CDR1 is MNHEY and CDR2 is SMNVEV (reference sequence). The CDR3 spells CASSSIAAGEQYF. CDR3 nucleotide sequence: TGTGCCAGCAGTTCGATAGCGGCCGGTGAGCAGTACTTC.

The chain is built from TRBV13 and TRBJ2-1; D perhaps matches TRBD2 (6 bases). The V gene lost 4 bases and the J gene lost 5 bases, with 24 bases spanning the gap. From germline, CDR1 is PRHDT and CDR2 FYEKMQ (reference sequence). The CDR3 has 18 amino acids. CDR3 sequence: CASSSRRDSPYNDNEQFF. Here the CDR3 DNA reads TGTGCCAGCAGCTCCCGCCGGGACTCCCCCTACAACGACAATGAGCAGTTCTTC.

The chain recombines TRBV7-2 with TRBJ2-3; unclear D gene. V gave up 4 bases and J gave up 6 bases, with 11 bases separating them. This CDR3 is 13 amino acids long. Germline CDR1 and CDR2: SGHTA and FQGNSA. The CDR3 loop reads CASSSSRSDTQYF. CDR3 DNA: TGTGCCAGCAGCTCCTCTAGATCCGATACGCAGTATTTT. Variable domain in full (rest from reference TRBV7-2 and TRBJ2-3): GAGVSQSPSNKVTEKGKDVELRCDPISGHTALYWYRQSLGQGLEFLIYFQGNSAPDKSGLPSDRFSAERTGGSVSTLTIQRTQQEDSAVYLCASSSSRSDTQYFGPGTRLTVL.

This clone was detected a few times. The V gene is TRBV27, the J gene TRBJ1-1, with D possibly matching TRBD1 (6 bases). V lost 8 bases, J lost 4 bases, and 20 bases lay in between. The length of the CDR3 is 15 residues. Germline CDR1 MNHEY, CDR2 SMNVEV (reference sequence). The CDR3 region is CASGARRGGITEAFF. The CDR3 coding sequence is TGTGCCAGCGGCGCTAGGAGGGGGGGCATCACTGAAGCTTTCTTT.

The rearrangement links TRBV5-1 to TRBJ2-7; 8 bases line up with TRBD1. Germline V lookup: CDR1 SGHRS, CDR2 YFSETQ. V was pared by 4 bases and J by 4 bases, with 7 bases of the junction left unmatched. The length of the CDR3 is 14 residues. The DNA for the CDR3 is TGCGCCAGCAGCAGCGGACAGGGCGAATACGAGCAGTACTTC. Its translation: CASSSGQGEYEQYF.